This record concerns one TCR beta chain sequence. Its antigen is still unknown. Base qualities are not recorded, but no much larger clone differs from it by a single base. The sample's time point label, in plain terms: about 28 days (+/-7) after the second vaccine dose. AZD1222 recipients whose second dose came at about 4 weeks and those whose second dose came at about 12 weeks were combined into one group, since spike-specific TCR depth and breadth did not differ between the two schedules. Vaccinee samples came from UK trials COV001 and COV002, including a single-blind randomized controlled phase 2/3 trial of AZD1222 (ChAdOx1 nCoV-19) in healthy adults. For TCRbeta chain sequencing, PBMC samples were collected from trial participants at day 0 and at day 28 after the second dose. The CDR3 regions of human TCRbeta chains were analyzed by immunosequencing. Regarding the original processing steps: TCRs in the repertoires were matched against a reference library of SARS-CoV-2-specific TCRs that had been generated with the MIRA antigen-specificity platform. Breadth was defined as the fraction of unique TCRs that were SARS-CoV-2-associated, and depth was defined as the fraction of total T cells that were SARS-CoV-2-associated. Using the MIRA data, each spike-specific TCR was assigned both to the spike region to which the TCR was reactive and to a CD4 or CD8 class. Log10-transformed breadth and depth values were compared by one-way ANOVA with Sidak's multiple comparisons tests. Held by TCRdb, this immuneACCESS table contains in-frame sequences only and omits some clones. Under half of the omission traces to an unresolved V gene where checked; the cause of the rest is unknown. The V and J calls and clone size are taken from that table; D and trimming were inferred from the DNA. For this sample there are some 130,000 clones; approximately 90% appear just once. Of the sample, around 0.99% is held by the ten largest clones.

This specimen comes from a study of T cell responses to AZD1222 COVID-19 vaccine listed by TCRdb under 2021. For the study in its entirety: TCR sequencing covered over 230 trial participants: 200 to 210 given two doses of AZD1222 and 26 given two doses of MenACWY control vaccine. Trial participants were enrolled into age subgroups of 18-55, 56-69 and 70-plus years, which contained about 150, 28 and 57 TCR-sequenced participants, respectively. Broad study findings and their caveats: No day 14 peak-response samples were available, so repertoires were characterized only after the peak T cell response. CD4 TCRs associated with the vaccine covered the entire spike protein, and the dominant responses were in regions 160-218 and 743-854. The 56-69-year group was small, and its depth increase did not reach significance, likely because of low power. Only 5 to 7 AZD1222 recipients were SARS-CoV-2 seropositive at baseline, limiting conclusions about previously exposed vaccinees. Participants were mostly white British and included more females than males, and it was suggested by the authors that clonal diversity may have been underestimated. Epitopes outside the regions mutated in the B.1.351 and B.1.1.7 variants were reportedly recognized by nearly half of the unique spike-specific TCRs. Spike-specific TCR breadth and depth rose significantly after two AZD1222 doses compared with day 0 and with MenACWY recipients.

Inclusive of the bounding cysteine and phenylalanine, the CDR3 is 11 residues long. The entry retains the CDR3 DNA only, 33 bases that are in frame from base 1. The germline ends are 7 bases apart after V is trimmed by 5 bases and J by 5 bases. The germline V gene (reference sequence) specifies SEHNR as CDR1 and FQNEAQ as CDR2. Specimen: peripheral blood, collected 28 days after the second AZD1222 dose. The chain couples TRBV7-9 to TRBJ2-7; TRBD1 is possibly the D segment (5 matching bases). The clonotype originates from an adult who received the AZD1222 COVID-19 vaccine. The DNA sequence follows: TGTGCCAGCAGCCCCAGGGACGAGCAGTACTTC. It specifies CASSPRDEQYF.